This TCR beta chain was documented in a study of T cell repertoires and HLA-DP antigens. As for the study in general: Alloreactive CD4+ T cells targeted HLA-DP on transduced HeLa.

Germline V gene data show CDR1 as MGHRA and CDR2 as YSYEKL. This CDR3 contains 18 residues. Trimming cost V 0 bases and J 5 bases; bases outside gene matches: 13. TCRdb's copy holds only in-frame clones and misses some; the assay was immunoSEQ multiplex PCR. Among approximately 100,000 clones, around nine tenths were seen once, and the ten largest hold 1.7%. The study's findings and limits: Against both alloantigens, CD137+ clonality was similar, 0.3 to 0.45.

Worth noting for this clone: Its antigen is not identified.

Untouched CD4+ T cells were isolated by negative selection, averaging approximately 98% purity. CD4+ T cells were isolated untouched, around 98% pure. The TCR comes from a man aged 50-60 years in good health and CMV-seronegative. Material for sequencing was CD4+ T cells from PBMCs. The chain has TRBV4-1 and TRBJ1-5; 7 bases map to TRBD1. DNA of the CDR3: TGCGCCAGCAGCCAAGATACCACAGGGGTCTCTTTGTATCAGCCCCAGCATTTT. Translating it yields CASSQDTTGVSLYQPQHF.